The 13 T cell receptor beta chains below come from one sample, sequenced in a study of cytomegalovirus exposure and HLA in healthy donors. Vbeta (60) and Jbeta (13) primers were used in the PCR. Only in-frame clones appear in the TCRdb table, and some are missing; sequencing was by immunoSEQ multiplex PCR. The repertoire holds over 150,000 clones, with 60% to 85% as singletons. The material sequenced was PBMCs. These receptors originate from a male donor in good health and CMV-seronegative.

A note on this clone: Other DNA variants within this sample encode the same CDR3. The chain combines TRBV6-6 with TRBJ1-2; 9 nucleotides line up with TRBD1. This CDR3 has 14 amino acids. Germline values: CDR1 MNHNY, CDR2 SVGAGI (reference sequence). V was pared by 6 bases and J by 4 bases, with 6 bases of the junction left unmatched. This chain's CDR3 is CASSRDRAIYGYTF. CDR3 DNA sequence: TGTGCCAGCAGCAGGGACAGGGCCATCTATGGCTACACCTTC.

The CDR3 DNA follows: TGTGCCTGGAGTGTACAGGCAGATTTTCGTGATACGCAGTATTTT. As protein: CAWSVQADFRDTQYF. The V call is TRBV30, the J call TRBJ2-3; D is perhaps TRBD1 (5 bases). The CDR3 length is 15 residues. Germline V gene data show CDR1 as GTSNPN and CDR2 as SVGIG (reference sequence). V lost 0 bases to trimming and J lost 6 bases, with 16 bases between them.

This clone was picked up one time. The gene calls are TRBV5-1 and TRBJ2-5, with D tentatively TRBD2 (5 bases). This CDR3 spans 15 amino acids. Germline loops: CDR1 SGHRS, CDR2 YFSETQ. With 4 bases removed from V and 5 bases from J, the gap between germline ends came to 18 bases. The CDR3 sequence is CASSPYGESRETQYF. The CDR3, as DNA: TGCGCCAGCAGCCCGTACGGGGAAAGTAGGGAGACCCAGTACTTC.

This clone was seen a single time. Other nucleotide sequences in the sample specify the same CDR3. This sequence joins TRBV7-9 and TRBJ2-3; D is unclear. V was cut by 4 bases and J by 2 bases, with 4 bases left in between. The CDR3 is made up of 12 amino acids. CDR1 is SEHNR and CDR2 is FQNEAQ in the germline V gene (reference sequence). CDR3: CASSSFTDTQYF. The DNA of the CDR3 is TGTGCCAGCAGCTCATTCACAGATACGCAGTATTTT.

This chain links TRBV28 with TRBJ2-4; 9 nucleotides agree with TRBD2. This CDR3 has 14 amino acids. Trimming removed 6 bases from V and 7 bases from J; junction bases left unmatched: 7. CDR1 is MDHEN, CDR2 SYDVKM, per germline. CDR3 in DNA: TGTGCCAGCAGGGCGGGGGGGAGATGGAACATTCAGTACTTC. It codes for CASRAGGRWNIQYF.

The CDR3 here is CASSPLGEGNEQFF. The DNA of the CDR3 is TGTGCCAGCAGTCCCTTGGGGGAGGGCAATGAGCAGTTCTTC. V and J are TRBV28 and TRBJ2-1, with TRBD2 identical over 7 bases. The CDR3 extends over 14 amino acids. Germline V gene lookup returns CDR1 MDHEN and CDR2 SYDVKM. The V and J ends lost 5 bases and 6 bases, in that order; junction bases with no gene match: 7.

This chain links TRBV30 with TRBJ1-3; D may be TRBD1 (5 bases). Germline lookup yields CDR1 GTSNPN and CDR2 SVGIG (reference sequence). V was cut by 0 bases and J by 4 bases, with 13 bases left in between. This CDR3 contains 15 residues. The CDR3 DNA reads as TGTGCCTGGAGTGTTATCCAGGGTGGAGGAAACACCATATATTTT. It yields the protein CAWSVIQGGGNTIYF.

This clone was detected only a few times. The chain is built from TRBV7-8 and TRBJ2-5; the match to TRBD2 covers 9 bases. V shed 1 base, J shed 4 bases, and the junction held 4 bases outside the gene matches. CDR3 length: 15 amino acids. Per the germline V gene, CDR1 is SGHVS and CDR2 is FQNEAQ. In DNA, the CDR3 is TGTGCCAGCAGCTTAGAGACTAGCGGTCGAGAGACCCAGTACTTC. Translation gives CASSLETSGRETQYF. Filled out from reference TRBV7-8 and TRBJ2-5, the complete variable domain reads GAGVSQSPRYKVAKRGQDVALRCDPISGHVSLFWYQQALGQGPEFLTYFQNEAQLDKSGLPSDRFFAERPEGSVSTLKIQRTQQEDSAVYLCASSLETSGRETQYFGPGTRLLVL.

CDR3 in amino acids: CASSRGTDNSNQPQHF. In nucleotides, the CDR3 is TGTGCCAGCAGTAGGGGGACAGACAATAGCAATCAGCCCCAGCATTTT. The chain carries TRBV6-6 and TRBJ1-5; 7 nucleotides line up with TRBD1. CDR1 is MNHNY, CDR2 SVGAGI, per germline (reference sequence). Losses at the gene ends were 5 bases for V and 0 bases for J; bases not matched to a gene: 7. The CDR3 has 16 residues.

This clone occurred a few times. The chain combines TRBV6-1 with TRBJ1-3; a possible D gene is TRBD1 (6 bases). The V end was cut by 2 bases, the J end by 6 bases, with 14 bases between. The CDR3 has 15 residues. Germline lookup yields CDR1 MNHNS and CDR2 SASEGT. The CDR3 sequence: CASSESRDILNTIYF. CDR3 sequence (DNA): TGTGCCAGCAGTGAAAGTCGGGACATATTAAACACCATATATTTT.

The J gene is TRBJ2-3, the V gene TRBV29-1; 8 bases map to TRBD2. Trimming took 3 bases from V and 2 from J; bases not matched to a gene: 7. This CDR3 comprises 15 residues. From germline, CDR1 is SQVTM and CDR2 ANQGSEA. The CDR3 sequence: CSVDRGSGITDTQYF. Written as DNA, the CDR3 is TGCAGCGTTGACAGAGGTAGCGGGATCACAGATACGCAGTATTTT.

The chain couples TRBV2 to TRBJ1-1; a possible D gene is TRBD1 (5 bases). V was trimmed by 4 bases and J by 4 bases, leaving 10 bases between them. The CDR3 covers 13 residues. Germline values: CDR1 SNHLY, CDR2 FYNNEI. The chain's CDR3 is CASSVAGFTEAFF. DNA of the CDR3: TGTGCCAGCAGTGTGGCAGGGTTCACTGAAGCTTTCTTT.

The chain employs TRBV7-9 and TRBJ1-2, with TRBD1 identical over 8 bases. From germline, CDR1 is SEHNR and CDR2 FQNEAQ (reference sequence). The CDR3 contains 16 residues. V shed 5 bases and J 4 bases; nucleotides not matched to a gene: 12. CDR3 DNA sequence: TGTGCCAGCAGCCCAACAGGGGGGATCCGACCCTATGGCTACACCTTC. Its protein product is CASSPTGGIRPYGYTF.